A single sample gave rise to the 17 T cell receptor beta chains below, sequenced in a study of blood T cell repertoires in COVID-19. This table comes from immunoSEQ multiplex PCR, and its TCRdb copy is limited to in-frame clones, with some not included. The sample lists hundreds of thousands of clones, approximately 80% seen once, with about 7.4% in the top ten. The sample comprised peripheral blood. The receptors come from a woman aged 50 to 60 with acute or convalescent COVID-19.

V usage is TRBV2 and J usage is TRBJ1-5; D is unclear. The CDR3 has 17 amino acids. V was pared by 6 bases and J by 0 bases, with 18 bases between. Looked up from germline, CDR1 is SNHLY and CDR2 is FYNNEI. This chain's CDR3 is CASREGGGTHSNQPQHF. The CDR3 DNA reads as TGTGCCAGCAGGGAGGGCGGCGGTACCCATAGCAATCAGCCCCAGCATTTT.

This clone has only a few counts. The chain employs TRBV28 and TRBJ2-1; TRBD1 matches at 10 bases. CDR1 MDHEN and CDR2 SYDVKM come from the germline V gene. The CDR3 contains 16 residues. V lost 6 bases and J lost 4; bases outside the gene matches: 9. CDR3 protein: CASSTTGTGVYNEQFF. The CDR3 nucleotides are TGTGCCAGCAGCACAACCGGGACAGGGGTTTACAATGAGCAGTTCTTC.

V is TRBV27 and J is TRBJ2-3, with a tentative D call TRBD2 (5 bases). The V end lost 5 bases, the J end lost 2 bases, and 11 bases lay between the germline ends. Germline V lookup: CDR1 MNHEY, CDR2 SMNVEV (reference sequence). This CDR3 comprises 14 residues. CDR3 in DNA: TGTGCCAGCAGTCAAAGCGGACTCACAGATACGCAGTATTTT. Its protein is CASSQSGLTDTQYF.

This clone was seen once. This chain links TRBV5-8 with TRBJ1-5; weak D call: TRBD1 (5 bases). The CDR3 runs to 16 residues. The germline gives CDR1 SGHTS, CDR2 YDEGEE. V gave up 4 bases and J gave up 5 bases, with 19 bases separating them. The CDR3 DNA sequence: TGTGCCAGCAGCCTATACCAGGGCCTGGGCTATCAGCCCCAGCATTTT. As protein: CASSLYQGLGYQPQHF.

V usage is TRBV6-5 and J usage is TRBJ2-4, with D maybe TRBD1 (5 bases). Germline values: CDR1 MNHEY, CDR2 SVGAGI. The CDR3 is 15 amino acids. Trimming pared 4 bases from V and 1 base from J, leaving 11 bases between. The CDR3, as DNA: TGTGCCAGCAGTTCCCCAGCAGGGGCCAAAAACATTCAGTACTTC. Translating it yields CASSSPAGAKNIQYF.

Comment on this clone: Other DNA sequences from this sample encode an identical CDR3 as well. The chain uses TRBV19 and TRBJ1-5; 11 positions match TRBD1. Germline CDR1 and CDR2: LNHDA and SQIVND (reference sequence). This CDR3 spans 14 amino acids. J lost 7 bases, V lost 6 bases, and 5 bases had no gene match. The CDR3 DNA is TGTGCCAGTAGCGGGACAGGGGGTGGCCAGCCCCAGCATTTT. As protein: CASSGTGGGQPQHF.

V is TRBV25-1 and J is TRBJ2-2, with D perhaps TRBD2 (6 bases). Trimming removed 6 bases at V and 0 bases at J, with 8 bases between. The germline V gene encodes CDR1 MGHDK and CDR2 SYGVNS. CDR3 length: 14 amino acids. CDR3 nucleotide sequence: TGTGCCAGCAGAGGCGGGGCGAACACCGGGGAGCTGTTTTTT. Residues: CASRGGANTGELFF.

This sequence joins TRBV3-1 (or the pseudogene TRBV3-2) and TRBJ2-1, with 9 bases matching TRBD2. V dropped 3 bases and J dropped 0; count of bases not matched to a gene: 3. Germline loops: CDR1 LGHDT, CDR2 YNNKEL (reference sequence). CDR3 length: 16 amino acids. The CDR3 is CASSQGLASSYNEQFF. The CDR3 region has the DNA TGTGCCAGCAGCCAGGGACTAGCCAGCTCCTACAATGAGCAGTTCTTC.

This sequence joins TRBV5-1 and TRBJ1-3; 11 nucleotides align to TRBD1. The V and J ends lost 5 bases and 2 bases, in that order; junction bases with no gene match: 6. CDR3 length: 16 residues. Germline CDR1 is SGHRS and CDR2 is YFSETQ. The CDR3 loop reads CASSLLGQGAGNTIYF. CDR3 nucleotides: TGCGCCAGCAGTTTGCTGGGACAGGGGGCTGGAAACACCATATATTTT.

The chain couples TRBV28 to TRBJ1-5, with 10 bases that match TRBD1. The germline CDR1 and CDR2 sequences are MDHEN and SYDVKM. CDR3 length: 15 amino acids. With 5 bases clipped from V and 5 bases from J, the junction kept 6 bases outside the gene matches. Here the CDR3 DNA reads TGTGCCAGCAGTCCCCCGGGACAGGGGTATCAGCCCCAGCATTTT. Protein sequence: CASSPPGQGYQPQHF.

The chain carries TRBV7-2 and TRBJ2-1, with 14 bases aligning to TRBD2. The CDR3 extends over 14 amino acids. Germline CDR1 is SGHTA and CDR2 is FQGNSA. The V and J ends lost 3 bases and 9 bases, in that order; junction bases with no gene match: 1. In nucleotides, the CDR3 is TGTGCCAGCAGCTTGGGACTAGCGGGAGTTGAGCAGTTCTTC. It translates to CASSLGLAGVEQFF.

The rearrangement links TRBV4-1 to TRBJ2-5; D may be TRBD2 (6 bases). V gave up 2 bases and J gave up 9 bases, with 19 bases separating them. The CDR3 totals 15 residues. Germline V CDR1 and CDR2: MGHRA, YSYEKL. The CDR3 region has the DNA TGCGCCAGCAGCCAAAATCCAGGAAACCCGGGGGCCCAGTACTTC. Amino acid sequence: CASSQNPGNPGAQYF.

This clone turned up a few times. This chain uses TRBV5-1 with TRBJ1-3; tentative D call: TRBD1 (5 bases). V lost 0 bases to trimming and J lost 2 bases, with 12 bases between them. The CDR3 is 16 residues long. The V gene's germline CDR1 is SGHRS and CDR2 YFSETQ. CDR3 protein: CASSLDQGGTGNTIYF. In nucleotides, the CDR3 is TGCGCCAGCAGCTTGGACCAGGGTGGAACTGGAAACACCATATATTTT.

The rearrangement joins TRBV4-3 to TRBJ1-3; TRBD1 agrees at 8 bases. CDR1 and CDR2 (germline): LGHNA, YSLEER. The CDR3 has 16 residues. V was pared by 3 bases and J by 3 bases, with 7 bases of the junction left unmatched. The CDR3 loop is CASSHTGQGDGNTIYF. DNA of the CDR3: TGCGCCAGCAGCCACACCGGACAGGGCGATGGAAACACCATATATTTT.

The chain has TRBV4-1 and TRBJ2-7; D perhaps matches TRBD2 (5 bases). The germline CDR1 and CDR2 sequences are MGHRA and YSYEKL. The CDR3 runs to 14 residues. Trimming left V 0 bases short and J 2 bases short, with 8 bases between. DNA for the CDR3: TGCGCCAGCAGCCAAGAGGCGAGGGCCTACGAGCAGTACTTC. This encodes CASSQEARAYEQYF.

V and J are TRBV20-1 and TRBJ2-5; D remains unclear. CDR3 length equals 11 residues. Trimming stripped 3 bases from V and 5 bases from J, with 7 bases between. Looked up from germline, CDR1 is DFQATT and CDR2 is SNEGSKA (reference sequence). CDR3 in DNA: TGCAGTGCTAGGGGCCGGGAGACCCAGTACTTC. Translating gives CSARGRETQYF.

This sequence joins TRBV19 and TRBJ2-5; 11 nucleotides agree with TRBD2. The CDR3 length is 17 residues. Trimming at V came to 3 bases and at J to 4 bases, leaving 10 bases not matched to a gene. Germline V CDR1 and CDR2: LNHDA, SQIVND (reference sequence). CDR3 loop: CASSISGLAGPPETQYF. As DNA, the CDR3 is TGTGCCAGTAGTATCTCAGGACTAGCGGGTCCCCCAGAGACCCAGTACTTC.